The rows below give T cell receptor beta chains drawn from one sample of a study of T-cell reconstitution after alpha-beta-depleted transplantation in children. TCRdb used MiXCR to reprocess the PCR reads, holding one entry per CDR3 protein. The table lists about 980,000 distinct CDR3 sequences, about 29% of them singletons, with about 28% in the top ten. The sample was PBMCs, mostly from graft donor cells, taken 360 days after TCRalphabeta/CD19-depleted stem cell transplant. The source of these receptors is a boy less than two years old who had a stem cell transplant for SCID, so the T cells may come from the graft donor. Each CDR3 is given with its conserved first and last residue. D genes are given only for firm matches. The listing skips clone size in some rows; elsewhere it reads once, few, many or a size class.

TRBV5-1	TRBJ1-2	.	.	CASSLVQDSYGYTF	TGCGCCAGCAGCTTGGTACAGGATTCCTATGGCTACACCTTC
TRBV12-3/TRBV12-4	TRBJ2-1	few	.	CASRPEGLSYNEQFF	TGTGCCAGCAGGCCAGAGGGCCTCTCCTACAATGAGCAGTTCTTC
TRBV5-1	TRBJ2-2	.	TRBD2	CASSLVAGKNTGELFF	TGCGCCAGCAGCTTGGTAGCGGGGAAGAACACCGGGGAGCTGTTTTTT
TRBV18	TRBJ2-4	.	.	CASSRLGLAKNIQYF	TGTGCCAGCTCCCGGCTCGGCCTAGCCAAAAACATTCAGTACTTC
TRBV29-1	TRBJ1-1	few	.	CSVVGQGRAEAFF	TGCAGCGTTGTGGGGCAGGGGAGGGCTGAAGCTTTCTTT
TRBV28	TRBJ2-5	.	.	CASSFVGRETQYF	TGTGCCAGCAGTTTTGTGGGGCGGGAGACCCAGTACTTC
TRBV29-1	TRBJ2-3	.	.	CSVAPTDTQYF	TGCAGCGTAGCCCCCACAGATACGCAGTATTTT
TRBV20-1	TRBJ2-7	.	.	CSARASRELYHEQYF	TGCAGTGCTAGAGCTTCGAGAGAGCTTTACCACGAGCAGTACTTC
TRBV12-3/TRBV12-4	TRBJ2-2	many	TRBD1	CAIDRDTGELFF	TGTGCCATCGACAGGGACACCGGGGAGCTGTTTTTT
TRBV20-1	TRBJ2-1	few	.	CSARDPSDPPTGQFF	TGCAGTGCTAGAGACCCCAGCGACCCCCCGACCGGGCAGTTCTTC
TRBV10-3	TRBJ2-7	.	.	CAMSPARNEQYF	TGTGCCATGTCCCCCGCGAGGAACGAGCAGTACTTC
TRBV9	TRBJ2-3	.	TRBD2	CASSTRLAGTTDTQYF	TGTGCCAGCAGCACCCGACTAGCGGGGACCACAGATACGCAGTATTTT
TRBV18	TRBJ2-3	.	.	CASSRGYGATDTQYF	TGTGCCAGCTCACGGGGCTACGGGGCCACAGATACGCAGTATTTT
TRBV20-1	TRBJ2-6	.	.	CSARDRLGGANVLTF	TGCAGTGCTAGAGATCGCCTGGGAGGGGCCAACGTCCTGACTTTC
TRBV7-9	TRBJ1-1	.	.	CASSLEGVPKAEAFF	TGTGCCAGCAGCTTAGAAGGGGTCCCCAAGGCTGAAGCTTTCTTT
TRBV12-3/TRBV12-4	TRBJ2-7	once	.	CASSLIRTSSHEQYF	TGTGCCAGCAGTTTAATTCGGACCTCTTCACACGAGCAGTACTTC
TRBV5-1	TRBJ2-1	.	.	CASSLAQNEQFF	TGCGCCAGCAGCTTGGCACAAAATGAGCAGTTCTTC
TRBV4-3	TRBJ1-2	.	TRBD1	CASSQTDRGQTYGYTF	TGCGCCAGCAGCCAAACGGACAGGGGGCAGACATATGGCTACACCTTC
TRBV9	TRBJ2-2	.	.	CASSPRGRGETRELFF	TGTGCCAGCAGCCCACGGGGCCGTGGGGAAACCAGGGAGCTGTTTTTT
TRBV15	TRBJ1-1	.	.	CATSRVVGAEAFF	TGTGCCACCAGCAGAGTTGTGGGGGCTGAAGCTTTCTTT
TRBV12-3/TRBV12-4	TRBJ2-3	.	TRBD2	CASSLKAGGVTDTQYF	TGTGCCAGCAGTTTAAAGGCGGGGGGGGTCACAGATACGCAGTATTTT
TRBV7-8	TRBJ2-1	few	.	CASSLGSSSSYNEQFF	TGTGCCAGCAGCTTAGGATCCTCCAGCTCCTACAATGAGCAGTTCTTC
TRBV29-1	TRBJ2-7	few	TRBD2	CSTAKGTSGGYEQYF	TGCAGCACGGCGAAAGGGACTAGCGGGGGCTACGAGCAGTACTTC
TRBV7-8	TRBJ2-7	.	.	CASSPPATGMAREQYF	TGTGCCAGCAGCCCCCCGGCAACAGGGATGGCGCGGGAGCAGTACTTC
TRBV5-1	TRBJ2-7	.	.	CASSYDIGANSYEQYF	TGCGCCAGCAGCTATGACATCGGGGCCAACTCCTACGAGCAGTACTTC
TRBV7-2	TRBJ1-1	.	.	CASSYHWNTEAFF	TGTGCCAGCAGCTACCACTGGAACACTGAAGCTTTCTTT
TRBV20-1	TRBJ1-1	.	.	CSAKGFGAKIVNTEAFF	TGCAGTGCTAAAGGTTTCGGGGCGAAAATCGTGAACACTGAAGCTTTCTTT
TRBV5-1	TRBJ2-1	few	TRBD2	CASSAALAGVNEQFF	TGCGCCAGCAGCGCGGCCCTAGCGGGGGTAAATGAGCAGTTCTTC
TRBV10-3	TRBJ1-1	few	.	CAIRGPGANTEAFF	TGTGCCATCAGGGGCCCTGGGGCGAACACTGAAGCTTTCTTT
TRBV6-5	TRBJ1-1	.	.	CASKADRVNTEAFF	TGTGCCAGCAAAGCCGACAGAGTGAACACTGAAGCTTTCTTT
TRBV7-2	TRBJ2-2	.	.	CASSLDAGTRGGELFF	TGTGCCAGCAGCTTAGACGCGGGTACCAGGGGCGGGGAGCTGTTTTTT
TRBV6-1	TRBJ2-7	.	.	CASSHFPYEQYF	TGTGCCAGCAGCCATTTCCCCTACGAGCAGTACTTC
TRBV5-6	TRBJ2-1	.	.	CASSSQGGPYNEQFF	TGTGCCAGCAGCTCGCAAGGCGGCCCCTACAATGAGCAGTTCTTC
TRBV2	TRBJ1-1	.	.	CASLLAGNTEAFF	TGTGCCAGCTTATTAGCGGGGAACACTGAAGCTTTCTTT